These T cell receptor beta chains were read from a single sample in a study of PD-L1 blockade in urothelial cancer. Method: immunoSEQ multiplex PCR; TCRdb's copy keeps in-frame clones and lacks some. The sample holds 48,000 or so clones, 86% seen once. The starting material was PBMCs, obtained around atezolizumab (anti-PD-L1) treatment. The source of these receptors is a man aged 55 to 69 with urothelial cancer. CDR3s include the opening cysteine and the closing phenylalanine or tryptophan. The D gene is left open where the match is weak.

TRBJ2-3	TRBD2	18	TRBV7-7	CASSLASPGTSGVNTQYF	TGTGCTAGCAGCTTAGCTAGCCCAGGGACTAGCGGGGTAAATACGCAGTATTTT
TRBJ1-5	-	15	TRBV6-1	CASRPGLLSNQPQHF	TGTGCCAGCAGACCAGGACTCCTGAGCAATCAGCCCCAGCATTTT
TRBJ2-1	TRBD2	17	TRBV7-9	CASSLWWTSGEYNEQFF	TGTGCCAGCAGCTTATGGTGGACTAGCGGGGAGTACAATGAGCAGTTCTTC
TRBJ1-5	-	14	TRBV19	CASSIGEINQPQHF	TGTGCCAGTAGTATCGGGGAGATCAATCAGCCCCAGCATTTT
TRBJ1-5	-	14	TRBV7-2	CASSLIGGIEPQHF	TGTGCCAGCAGCTTAATAGGGGGTATTGAGCCCCAGCATTTT
TRBJ2-3	TRBD2	17	TRBV11-2	CASSLRAGGRVTDTQYF	TGTGCCAGCAGCTTAAGAGCGGGGGGCCGGGTCACAGATACGCAGTATTTT
TRBJ2-1	-	13	TRBV7-8	CASSFGHYNEQFF	TGTGCCAGCAGCTTCGGACACTACAATGAGCAGTTCTTC
TRBJ2-5	-	14	TRBV9	CASSVGIVEETQYF	TGTGCCAGCAGCGTAGGTATAGTCGAAGAGACCCAGTACTTC
TRBJ1-1	-	14	TRBV29-1	CSVFDSYPNTEAFF	TGCAGCGTTTTCGACAGCTATCCGAACACTGAAGCTTTCTTT
TRBJ2-7	TRBD1	13	TRBV7-8	CASSSTGAYEQYF	TGTGCCAGCAGCTCAACAGGGGCGTACGAGCAGTACTTC